This T cell receptor (beta chain) emerged from a study of shared clonotypes between healthy human individuals (dated by TCRdb to the early 2020s). For the study in its entirety: The cohort comprised two women and a few men aged 18 to 49 years. For each donor, CD4 naive and CD4 memory were each run on three plates, CD8 naive on two plates, and CD8 memory on one plate. To estimate repertoire size and how much clonotype sharing occurs between individuals, the study deeply sequenced the blood TCR repertoires of five or six healthy adults. To increase sequencing depth and limit assay-specific biases, different laboratories used diverse techniques to prepare libraries and sequence TCR repertoires. Per donor, leukapheresis produced somewhere between about 0.9 and 9 billion PBMCs.

Donors were healthy HIV-negative adults with no recently reported acute infections or vaccinations. All donors were Caucasian adults living in Nashville, Tennessee, USA. Magnetic negative selection was used to enrich CD4+ T cells, after which naive cells were positively selected on CD45RA and the negative fraction became the memory subset. Blood was obtained by leukapheresis, after which PBMCs were separated by Ficoll-Histopaque density gradient centrifugation and cryopreserved in liquid nitrogen vapor phase. Analytical flow cytometry was used to check the purity and quantity of each magnetically sorted T cell population. From each sorted fraction, genomic DNA was isolated and quantified by UV absorbance on a Nanodrop 2000c. Here is what the overall study found, with its caveats: Naive subsets generally had larger estimated clonotype richness than memory subsets did. The genetic and exposure-history diversity represented was limited by the small number of donors. Incomplete sequencing was indicated by rarefaction of sorted-subset datasets, despite the large sequencing depth. Based on pairwise subsampling, the degree of clonotype sharing among donors was expected to be affected by sequencing depth. Higher generation probabilities were observed for clonotypes shared by all four sorted-subset donors than for non-shared clonotypes. When several donors were compared, the shared fraction of clonotypes was 5% to 6.5% for naive CD4, 3.5% to 4% for naive CD8, roughly 2.3% for memory CD4, and approximately 0.4% for memory CD8. Sampling was restricted to blood, and TCR repertoires in tissue are likely to differ from TCR repertoires in blood.

Using the deep immunoSEQ assay, multiplex PCR amplified TCR CDR3 regions from genomic DNA. Extracted genomic DNA from each cell subset was spread evenly across all wells of several immunoSEQ 96-well plates, with each plate serving as a replicate. For sorted subsets, about 200 ng genomic DNA, equal to tens of thousands of T cell genomes, was loaded into each replicate PCR. The purified libraries were quantified using a Qubit 3.0 fluorometer, sized with a Bioanalyzer 2100, and then quantified again using the KAPA Library Quantification kit. Every immunoSEQ 96-well plate was sequenced on a separate single-read 150-cycle Illumina NextSeq 550 flow cell. Per the authors' processing: Because the immunoSEQ output held only junctional sequences and lacked quality scores, the filtering could not match the filtering applied to full-length reads. To assign V/J genes and CDR3, sequences were annotated using PyIR, a Python wrapper for IgBLAST v1.9, with IMGT germline references. Reads with weak V/J assignments (E-value above 1e-6), missing CDR3, stop codons, out-of-frame junctions, or ambiguous translated residues were removed. A V3J clonotype was defined by an identical inferred V gene, J gene, and CDR3 amino acid sequence. Percentage overlap between repertoires was computed as shared unique clonotypes divided by the size of the smaller repertoire. Repertoire richness was assessed with RTK rarefaction, the Chao1 estimator, and Recon v2.1 estimates of unobserved clonotypes. For all TCRbeta clonotypes obtained by the gDNA method from a few donors, generation probabilities were computed with OLGA. The source is immuneACCESS, and TCRdb retained only in-frame sequences with V and J called. Part of the clones is not carried over; for the studies checked, unresolved V genes explain less than half of this, and the remainder is unexplained. Clonal size and the V and J genes are those of that table, whereas D and trimming came from the DNA. Present in this sample are more than 2,000,000 clones, over 90% of which were seen just once. The top ten constitute under 0.45% of the sample.

Note on this clone: Its antigen is not yet known. No much larger clone is present one base from it, and per-base qualities are unavailable.

V loses 1 base of germline sequence and J loses 4 bases, and the interval between the two ends is 13 bases. The CDR3 measures 16 amino acids from cysteine to phenylalanine. Left in the record is the CDR3 DNA by itself, 48 bases read in frame from the first base. CDR1 and CDR2 are read off the germline V gene (reference sequence) as SEHNR and FQNEAQ. Recombination connected TRBV7-9 to TRBJ2-2, with the D segment identity uncertain. Sample: naive CD4+ T cells from PBMCs. The cell subset or site tag for this specimen amounts to: CD45RA+ positively selected. The sequence came from a man aged 18 to 29 in good health. Some clones in this sample may be carry-over from other donors' samples. The nucleotides are TGTGCCAGCAGCTTAGGCGATAGTGGTGGCACCGGGGAGCTGTTTTTT. This sequence encodes CASSLGDSGGTGELFF.